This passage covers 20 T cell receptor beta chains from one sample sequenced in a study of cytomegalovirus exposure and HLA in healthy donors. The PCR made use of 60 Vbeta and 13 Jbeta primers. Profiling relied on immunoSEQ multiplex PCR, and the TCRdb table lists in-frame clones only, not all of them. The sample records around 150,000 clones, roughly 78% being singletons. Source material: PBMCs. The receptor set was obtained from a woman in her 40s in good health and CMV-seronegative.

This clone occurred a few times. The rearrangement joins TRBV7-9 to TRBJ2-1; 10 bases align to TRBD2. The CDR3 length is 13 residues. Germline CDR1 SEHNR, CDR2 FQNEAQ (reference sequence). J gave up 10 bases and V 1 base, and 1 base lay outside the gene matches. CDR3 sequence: CASSLEAGGEQFF. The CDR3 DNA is TGTGCCAGCAGCTTAGAAGCGGGGGGGGAGCAGTTCTTC.

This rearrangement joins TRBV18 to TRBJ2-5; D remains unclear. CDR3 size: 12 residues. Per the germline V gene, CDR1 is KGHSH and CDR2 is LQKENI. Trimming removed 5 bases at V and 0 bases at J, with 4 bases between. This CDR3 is CASSENQETQYF. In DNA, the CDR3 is TGTGCCAGCTCAGAGAACCAAGAGACCCAGTACTTC. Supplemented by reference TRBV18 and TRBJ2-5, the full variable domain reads NAGVMQNPRHLVRRRGQEARLRCSPMKGHSHVYWYRQLPEEGLKFMVYLQKENIIDESGMPKERFSAEFPKEGPSILRIQQVVRGDSAAYFCASSENQETQYFGPGTRLLVL.

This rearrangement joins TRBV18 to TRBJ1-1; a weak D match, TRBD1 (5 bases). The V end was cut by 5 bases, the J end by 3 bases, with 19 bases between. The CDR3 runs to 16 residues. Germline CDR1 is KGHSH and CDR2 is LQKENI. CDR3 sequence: CASSGQGGGSDTEAFF. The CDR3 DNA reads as TGTGCCAGCTCAGGGCAGGGTGGTGGTTCGGACACTGAAGCTTTCTTT.

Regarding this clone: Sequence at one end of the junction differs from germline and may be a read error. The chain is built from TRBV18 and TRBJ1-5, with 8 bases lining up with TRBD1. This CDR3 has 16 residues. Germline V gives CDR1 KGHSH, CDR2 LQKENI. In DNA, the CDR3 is TGTGCCAGTTCACGTTCCGCGGACAGGGCAGGCCAGCCCCAGCATTTT. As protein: CASSRSADRAGQPQHF.

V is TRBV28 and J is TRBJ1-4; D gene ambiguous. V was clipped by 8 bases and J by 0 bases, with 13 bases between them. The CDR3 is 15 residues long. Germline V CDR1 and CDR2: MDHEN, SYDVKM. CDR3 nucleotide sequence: TGTGCCAGCGGCAGATCGTCTGCAACTAATGAAAAACTGTTTTTT. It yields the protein CASGRSSATNEKLFF.

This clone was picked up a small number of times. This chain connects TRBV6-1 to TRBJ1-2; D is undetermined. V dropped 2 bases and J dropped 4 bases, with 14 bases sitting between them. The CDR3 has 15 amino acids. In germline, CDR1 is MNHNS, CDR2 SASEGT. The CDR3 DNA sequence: TGTGCCAGCAGTGAATACGTGGGAGGCATCTATGGCTACACCTTC. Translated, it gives CASSEYVGGIYGYTF.

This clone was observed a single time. CDR3 amino acids: CASSPGQSSYNEQFF. In DNA, the CDR3 is TGTGCCAGCAGCCCCGGACAGAGCTCCTACAATGAGCAGTTCTTC. The chain couples TRBV5-4 to TRBJ2-1, with D possibly TRBD1 on 6 matching bases. The CDR3 is 15 amino acids. The germline CDR1 and CDR2 sequences are SGHNT and YYREEE (reference sequence). Trimming cost V 4 bases and J 0 bases, with 11 bases left between them.

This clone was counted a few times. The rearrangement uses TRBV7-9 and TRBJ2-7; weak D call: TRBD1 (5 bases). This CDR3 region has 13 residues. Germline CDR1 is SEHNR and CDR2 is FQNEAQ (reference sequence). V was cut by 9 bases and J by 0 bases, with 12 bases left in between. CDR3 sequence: CASRGSSSYEQYF. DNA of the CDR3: TGTGCCAGTAGGGGCTCCAGCTCCTACGAGCAGTACTTC.

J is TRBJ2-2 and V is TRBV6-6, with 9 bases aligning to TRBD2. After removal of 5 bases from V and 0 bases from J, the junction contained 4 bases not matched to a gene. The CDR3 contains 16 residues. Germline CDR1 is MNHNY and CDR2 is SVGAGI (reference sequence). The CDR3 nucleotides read TGTGCCAGCAGTCCCAGACTAGCGGCGAACACCGGGGAGCTGTTTTTT. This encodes CASSPRLAANTGELFF.

The CDR3 DNA reads TGTGCCAGCAGAGGACAGGGTACTAACTATGGCTACACCTTC. Protein: CASRGQGTNYGYTF. V gene TRBV9 combines with J gene TRBJ1-2, with TRBD1 matching 8 bases. This CDR3 is built from 14 residues. The V segment lost 5 bases and the J segment 0 bases; nucleotides outside the gene matches: 3. Germline V gene data show CDR1 as SGDLS and CDR2 as YYNGEE.

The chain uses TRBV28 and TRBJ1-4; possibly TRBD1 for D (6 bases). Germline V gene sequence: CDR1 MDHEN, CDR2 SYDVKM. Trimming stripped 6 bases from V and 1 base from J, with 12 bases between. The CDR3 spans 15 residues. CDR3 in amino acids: CASSPVQGTNEKLFF. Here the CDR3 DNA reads TGTGCCAGCAGCCCCGTACAGGGAACTAATGAAAAACTGTTTTTT.

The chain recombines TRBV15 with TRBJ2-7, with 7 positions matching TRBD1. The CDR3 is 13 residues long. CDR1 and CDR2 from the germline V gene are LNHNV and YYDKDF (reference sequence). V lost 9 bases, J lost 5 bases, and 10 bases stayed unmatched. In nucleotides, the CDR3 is TGTGCCACTCGGGACAGATTCACCCACGAGCAGTACTTC. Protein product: CATRDRFTHEQYF.

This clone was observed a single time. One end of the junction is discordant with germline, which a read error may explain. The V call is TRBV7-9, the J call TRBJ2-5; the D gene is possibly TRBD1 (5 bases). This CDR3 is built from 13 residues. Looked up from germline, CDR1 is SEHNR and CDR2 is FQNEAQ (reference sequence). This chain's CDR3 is CASSLDSQETQYF. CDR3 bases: TGTGCCAGCAGTTTAGACAGCCAAGAGACCCAGTACTTC.

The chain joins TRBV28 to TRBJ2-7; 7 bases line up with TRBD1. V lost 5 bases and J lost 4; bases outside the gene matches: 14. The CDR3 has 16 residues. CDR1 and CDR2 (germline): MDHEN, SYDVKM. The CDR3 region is CASSPWAGTESYEQYF. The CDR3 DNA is TGTGCCAGCAGTCCCTGGGCCGGGACAGAGTCTTACGAGCAGTACTTC.

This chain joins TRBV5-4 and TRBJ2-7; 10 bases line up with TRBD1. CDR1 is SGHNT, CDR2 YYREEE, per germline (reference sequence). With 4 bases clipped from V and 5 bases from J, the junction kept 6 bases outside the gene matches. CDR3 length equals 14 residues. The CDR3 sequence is CASSPWTGGDEQYF. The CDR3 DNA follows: TGTGCCAGCAGCCCCTGGACAGGGGGGGACGAGCAGTACTTC.

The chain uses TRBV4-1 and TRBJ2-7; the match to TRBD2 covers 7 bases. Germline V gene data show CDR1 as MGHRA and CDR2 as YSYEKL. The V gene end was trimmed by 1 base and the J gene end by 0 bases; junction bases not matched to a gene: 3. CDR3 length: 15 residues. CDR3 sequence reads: CASSQASGSSYEQYF. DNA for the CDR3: TGCGCCAGCAGCCAAGCTAGCGGAAGCTCCTACGAGCAGTACTTC.

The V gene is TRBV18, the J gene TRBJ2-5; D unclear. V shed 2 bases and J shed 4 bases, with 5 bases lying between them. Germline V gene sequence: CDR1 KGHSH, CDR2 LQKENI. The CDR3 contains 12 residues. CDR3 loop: CASSPNRETQYF. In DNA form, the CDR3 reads TGTGCCAGCTCACCAAATAGAGAGACCCAGTACTTC.

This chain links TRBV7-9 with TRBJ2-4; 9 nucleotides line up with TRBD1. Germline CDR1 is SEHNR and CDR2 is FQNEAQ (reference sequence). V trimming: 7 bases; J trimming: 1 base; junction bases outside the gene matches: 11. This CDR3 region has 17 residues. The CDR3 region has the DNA TGTGCCAGCATATCGTGGTCCGGGACAGGGGCCAAAAACATTCAGTACTTC. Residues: CASISWSGTGAKNIQYF.

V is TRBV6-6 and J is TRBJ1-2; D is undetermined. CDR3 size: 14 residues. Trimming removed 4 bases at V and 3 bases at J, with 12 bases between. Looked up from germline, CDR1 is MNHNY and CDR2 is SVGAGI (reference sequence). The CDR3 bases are TGTGCCAGCAGTTTCCTGGGAGGTGACTATGGCTACACCTTC. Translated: CASSFLGGDYGYTF.

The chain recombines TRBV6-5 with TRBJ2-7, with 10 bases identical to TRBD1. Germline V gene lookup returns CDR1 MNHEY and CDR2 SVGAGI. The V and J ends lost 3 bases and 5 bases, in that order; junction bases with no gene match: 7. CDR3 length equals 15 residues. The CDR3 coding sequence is TGTGCCAGCAGTTATTCCGGGACAGGGGTAGACGAGCAGTACTTC. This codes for CASSYSGTGVDEQYF.